What follows describes a single TCR beta chain. Its antigen remains unidentified. This record belongs to a study of cytomegalovirus exposure and HLA in healthy donors. 60 Vbeta and 13 Jbeta primers were used in PCR. Libraries were prepared by immunoSEQ multiplex PCR; TCRdb keeps only in-frame clonotypes and omits some of them. The sample holds fewer than 120,000 clones, 70% to 90% seen once. Whole-study results and caveats: The authors enumerated around 150 TCR beta chains as linked to cytomegalovirus. In a later analysis, a missense DCLRE1C variant was linked to TCR beta V- and J-gene trimming.

Germline V CDR1 and CDR2: MNHEY, SMNVEV (reference sequence). The ends were cut back, 7 bases at V and 6 bases at J, with 16 bases in the middle. This CDR3 contains 13 residues. The chain couples TRBV27 to TRBJ2-7; perhaps TRBD2 as D (5 bases). This receptor was taken from a man in his forties or fifties in good health and CMV-seronegative. Sequenced: PBMCs. The CDR3 nucleotides read TGTGCCAGCACGAGCGGAAACCTAGGCGAGCAGTACTTC. It yields the protein CASTSGNLGEQYF.